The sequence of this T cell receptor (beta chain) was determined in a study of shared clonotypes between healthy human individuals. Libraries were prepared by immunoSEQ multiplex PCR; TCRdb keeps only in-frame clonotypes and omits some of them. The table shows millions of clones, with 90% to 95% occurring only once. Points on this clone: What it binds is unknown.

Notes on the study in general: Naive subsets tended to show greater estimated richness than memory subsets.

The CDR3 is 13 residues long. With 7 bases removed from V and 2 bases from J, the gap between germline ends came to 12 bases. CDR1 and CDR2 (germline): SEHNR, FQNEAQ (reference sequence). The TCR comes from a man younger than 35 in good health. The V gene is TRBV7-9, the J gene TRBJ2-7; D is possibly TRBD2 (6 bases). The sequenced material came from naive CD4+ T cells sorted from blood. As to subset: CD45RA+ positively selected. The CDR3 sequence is CASKGPGAYEQYF. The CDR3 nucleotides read TGTGCCAGCAAGGGTCCGGGGGCCTACGAGCAGTACTTC.